Described below is a single T cell receptor (beta chain) sequence and its context. Antigen specificity is unknown. TCRdb independently ran MiXCR on the RT-PCR reads; one entry per CDR3 protein. The sample comprises about 700,000 distinct CDR3 sequences, about 15% of which are singletons, and 6.5% to 8.5% rests with the top ten. This sample was included in a study of response to subunit inactivated influenza vaccine. The V gene's germline CDR1 is SGHTA and CDR2 FQGNSA. The V end lost 2 bases, the J end lost 4 bases, and 9 bases lay between the germline ends. The CDR3 consists of 15 residues. Study outcomes and limitations: A suggestion made by the authors is that each seasonal influenza vaccination recruits few new T cells.

The rearrangement uses TRBV7-2 and TRBJ2-6; a possible D gene is TRBD2 (5 bases). Material: PBMCs from blood, obtained roughly 2 weeks before vaccination. The source of this sequence is a man aged 45-65 years who received an inactivated influenza vaccine. This chain's CDR3 is CASSLMGVGANVLTF. The CDR3 bases are TGTGCCAGCAGCTTAATGGGAGTCGGGGCCAACGTCCTGACTTTC.